One and the same sample provided the 19 T cell receptor beta chains below, sequenced in a study of cytomegalovirus exposure and HLA in healthy donors. PCR used 60 Vbeta primers and 13 Jbeta primers. The assay was immunoSEQ multiplex PCR, and TCRdb's table has in-frame clones only and misses some. The table has 150,000 to 200,000 clones, about four fifths seen once; the top ten hold about 1.5%. Material: PBMCs. These receptors all stem from a male donor in good health and CMV-seronegative.

J is TRBJ1-3 and V is TRBV6-1; perhaps TRBD1 as D (5 bases). V lost 7 bases and J 4 bases, leaving 11 bases between the germline ends. The CDR3 loop spans 13 amino acids. Germline V CDR1 and CDR2: MNHNS, SASEGT. CDR3 region: CASTNSGGNTIYF. The CDR3 DNA sequence: TGTGCCAGCACTAATTCAGGGGGAAACACCATATATTTT.

V gene TRBV4-2 combines with J gene TRBJ2-7; D is unresolved. Trimming pared 0 bases from V and 6 bases from J, leaving 9 bases between. The CDR3 has 13 residues. The germline V gene encodes CDR1 LGHNA and CDR2 YNFKEQ. The CDR3 reads CASSQEEAGEQYF. The DNA for the CDR3 is TGTGCCAGCAGCCAAGAAGAAGCTGGCGAGCAGTACTTC.

The chain carries TRBV5-1 and TRBJ2-7; 8 bases align to TRBD1. The germline CDR1 and CDR2 sequences are SGHRS and YFSETQ. The junction had 8 bases not matched to a gene; V was cut back by 4 bases and J by 2 bases. CDR3 size: 15 residues. In nucleotides, the CDR3 is TGCGCCAGCAGCGGAACAACGGACAGGGCCTACGAGCAGTACTTC. Its protein product is CASSGTTDRAYEQYF.

V and J are TRBV6-5 and TRBJ1-1; the match to TRBD1 covers 9 bases. The CDR3 sequence is 13 residues long. CDR1 MNHEY and CDR2 SVGAGI come from the germline V gene. Trimming cost V 6 bases and J 11 bases; bases outside gene matches: 10. CDR3 in DNA: TGTGCCAGCAGGTCGGCCGGGACAGGGTTCGCTTTCTTT. Encoded protein: CASRSAGTGFAFF.

CDR3 nucleotides: TGTGCTAGTGGTTTGTTCGGGGGGGCCTACGAGCAGTACTTC. This codes for CASGLFGGAYEQYF. The chain links TRBV12-5 to TRBJ2-7; TRBD2 matches at 8 bases. CDR3 length: 14 residues. With V trimmed by 2 bases and J by 2 bases, 2 bases remained unmatched. Germline CDR1 LGHNT, CDR2 FRNRAP.

The chain has TRBV9 and TRBJ2-7, with D maybe TRBD2 (5 bases). The CDR3 spans 13 residues. The germline gives CDR1 SGDLS, CDR2 YYNGEE. V was trimmed by 4 bases and J by 7 bases, leaving 15 bases between them. CDR3 protein: CASSRAPSGEQYF. The CDR3 coding sequence is TGTGCCAGCAGCCGGGCCCCCTCGGGGGAGCAGTACTTC. Full variable domain (rest looked up from reference TRBV9 and TRBJ2-7): DSGVTQTPKHLITATGQRVTLRCSPRSGDLSVYWYQQSLDQGLQFLIQYYNGEERAKGNILERFSAQQFPDLHSELNLSSLELGDSALYFCASSRAPSGEQYFGPGTRLTVT.

The chain recombines TRBV19 with TRBJ1-2, with D unresolved. Germline V lookup: CDR1 LNHDA, CDR2 SQIVND (reference sequence). The CDR3 runs to 16 residues. Deletions cut 6 bases from V and 2 bases from J, with 19 bases between. The CDR3 sequence: CASSSQLGTENYGYTF. The CDR3 nucleotides read TGTGCCAGTAGCTCACAACTGGGCACCGAGAACTATGGCTACACCTTC.

The chain has TRBV5-1 and TRBJ2-4; D may be TRBD1 (8 bases). CDR3 size: 17 residues. Germline CDR1 is SGHRS and CDR2 is YFSETQ. V lost 3 bases and J lost 2, with 18 bases in between. CDR3 in DNA: TGCGCCAGCAGCTCAAACAGGGGGGGCGAGACCAAAAACATTCAGTACTTC. This sequence encodes CASSSNRGGETKNIQYF.

The gene calls are TRBV9 and TRBJ2-3; D is uncertain. The CDR3 loop spans 17 amino acids. Between the trimmed V and J ends, which lost 0 bases and 8 bases, there was a span of 22 bases. CDR1 is SGDLS, CDR2 YYNGEE, per germline. CDR3 sequence: CASSVGLTIIEDPTQYF. DNA of the CDR3: TGTGCCAGCAGCGTAGGTCTCACTATAATCGAAGACCCTACGCAGTATTTT.

V and J are TRBV2 and TRBJ2-5; D may be TRBD1 (6 bases). The germline CDR1 and CDR2 sequences are SNHLY and FYNNEI. The ends were cut back, 6 bases at V and 5 bases at J, with 13 bases in the middle. This CDR3 spans 13 amino acids. The chain's CDR3 is CASSQDRLETQYF. The CDR3 bases are TGTGCCAGCAGCCAGGACAGACTGGAGACCCAGTACTTC.

The chain couples TRBV6-5 to TRBJ1-5; 7 positions match TRBD1. The CDR3 consists of 11 residues. The germline V gene has CDR1 MNHEY and CDR2 SVGAGI. The V gene end was trimmed by 8 bases and the J gene end by 11 bases; junction bases not matched to a gene: 6. CDR3 in amino acids: CASSKQGSQHF. The CDR3 DNA follows: TGTGCCAGCTCAAAACAGGGGTCCCAGCATTTT.

The V gene is TRBV5-1, the J gene TRBJ2-7; D may be TRBD2 (7 bases). Germline V gene lookup returns CDR1 SGHRS and CDR2 YFSETQ. V gave up 7 bases and J gave up 2 bases, with 16 bases separating them. The CDR3 sequence is 14 residues long. CDR3 nucleotide sequence: TGCGCCAGCCGGCGGGAGCGGGACACCTACGAGCAGTACTTC. Translated, it gives CASRRERDTYEQYF.

The chain uses TRBV7-9 and TRBJ2-7; the match to TRBD2 covers 12 bases. Germline V gene sequence: CDR1 SEHNR, CDR2 FQNEAQ (reference sequence). V gave up 5 bases and J gave up 1 base; unmatched junction bases: 3. The CDR3 is made up of 15 amino acids. CDR3 nucleotide sequence: TGTGCCAGCAGCCCTAGCGGGGGGGGATCCTACGAGCAGTACTTC. Residues: CASSPSGGGSYEQYF.

On this clone itself: Relative to the germline gene, one junction end is altered; a read error may explain this. The genes are TRBV7-9 and TRBJ1-6, with TRBD1 as a possible D gene (6 bases). CDR3 length: 16 residues. CDR1 and CDR2 (germline): SEHNR, FQNEAQ (reference sequence). The CDR3 nucleotides read TGTTCCAGCAGCCCTCAGACAGGAATTTATAATTCACCCCTCCACTTT. It yields the protein CSSSPQTGIYNSPLHF. Combining the CDR3 with reference TRBV7-9 and TRBJ1-6 gives the whole variable domain DTGVSQNPRHKITKRGQNVTFRCDPISEHNRLYWYRQTLGQGPEFLTYFQNEAQLEKSRLLSDRFSAERPKGSFSTLEIQRTEQGDSAMYLCSSSPQTGIYNSPLHFGNGTRLTVT.

This clone turned up a few times. V is TRBV4-3 and J is TRBJ1-4, with no clear D. Trimming removed 8 bases at V and 3 bases at J, with 16 bases between. This CDR3 region has 15 residues. CDR1 LGHNA and CDR2 YSLEER come from the germline V gene. CDR3 sequence: CASAGSGSANEKLFF. The CDR3 nucleotides are TGCGCCAGCGCCGGGTCGGGGTCGGCTAATGAAAAACTGTTTTTT.

The CDR3 sequence is CASSPGGLGGNYGYTF. Written as DNA, the CDR3 is TGTGCCAGCAGCCCAGGGGGCCTGGGGGGCAACTATGGCTACACCTTC. The chain links TRBV9 to TRBJ1-2; TRBD1 aligns across 8 bases. The CDR3 is 16 amino acids. Trimming took 4 bases from V and 2 from J; bases not matched to a gene: 10. Germline lookup yields CDR1 SGDLS and CDR2 YYNGEE.

This clone occurred a few times. This chain links TRBV6-6 with TRBJ1-2, with D tentatively TRBD1 (6 bases). The CDR3 has 13 residues. V shed 2 bases and J shed 2 bases, with 6 bases lying between them. Germline V lookup: CDR1 MNHNY, CDR2 SVGAGI (reference sequence). Written as DNA, the CDR3 is TGTGCCAGCAGTTACCAGGGGAACTATGGCTACACCTTC. Translation: CASSYQGNYGYTF.

This chain joins TRBV18 and TRBJ1-1, with D uncertain. V gave up 6 bases and J gave up 1 base, with 9 bases separating them. Germline lookup yields CDR1 KGHSH and CDR2 LQKENI. There are 13 residues in the CDR3. The CDR3 nucleotides read TGTGCCAGCTCGCAGGAGGGGAACACTGAAGCTTTCTTT. Its protein product is CASSQEGNTEAFF.

The V and J genes are TRBV2 and TRBJ1-2; TRBD1 aligns across 9 bases. Trimming took 9 bases from V and 6 from J; bases not matched to a gene: 8. CDR3 length: 13 residues. Germline V gives CDR1 SNHLY, CDR2 FYNNEI. CDR3 in amino acids: CASRTGEVDGYTF. CDR3 nucleotide sequence: TGTGCCAGTCGGACAGGGGAAGTCGATGGCTACACCTTC.